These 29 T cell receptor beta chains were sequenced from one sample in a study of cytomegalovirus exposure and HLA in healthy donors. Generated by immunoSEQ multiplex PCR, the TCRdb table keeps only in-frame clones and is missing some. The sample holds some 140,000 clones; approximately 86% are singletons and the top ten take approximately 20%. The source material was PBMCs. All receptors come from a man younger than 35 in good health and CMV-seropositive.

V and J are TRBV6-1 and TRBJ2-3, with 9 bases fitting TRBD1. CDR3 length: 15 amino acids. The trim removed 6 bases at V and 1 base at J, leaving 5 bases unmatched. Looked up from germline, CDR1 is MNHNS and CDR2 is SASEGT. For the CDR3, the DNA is TGTGCCAGCAGGGACAGGGGCAAGGGCACAGATACGCAGTATTTT. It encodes CASRDRGKGTDTQYF.

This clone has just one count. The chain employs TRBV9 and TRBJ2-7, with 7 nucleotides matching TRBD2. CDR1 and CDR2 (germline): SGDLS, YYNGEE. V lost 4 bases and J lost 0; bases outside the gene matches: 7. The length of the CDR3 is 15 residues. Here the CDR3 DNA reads TGTGCCAGCAGCTTCCTAGCGGAGAGCTCCTACGAGCAGTACTTC. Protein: CASSFLAESSYEQYF.

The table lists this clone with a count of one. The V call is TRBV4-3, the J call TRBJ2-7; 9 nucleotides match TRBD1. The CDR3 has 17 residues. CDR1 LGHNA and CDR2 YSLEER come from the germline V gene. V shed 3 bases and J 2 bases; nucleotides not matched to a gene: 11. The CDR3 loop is CASSHQVRDRDPYEQYF. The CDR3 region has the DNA TGCGCCAGCAGCCATCAAGTGAGGGACAGGGACCCCTACGAGCAGTACTTC.

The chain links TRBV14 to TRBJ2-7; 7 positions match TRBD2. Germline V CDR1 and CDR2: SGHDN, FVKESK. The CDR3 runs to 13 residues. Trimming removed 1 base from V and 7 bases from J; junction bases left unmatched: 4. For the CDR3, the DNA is TGTGCCAGCAGCCAAGTCGGAGCGGGGGAGCAGTACTTC. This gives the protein CASSQVGAGEQYF.

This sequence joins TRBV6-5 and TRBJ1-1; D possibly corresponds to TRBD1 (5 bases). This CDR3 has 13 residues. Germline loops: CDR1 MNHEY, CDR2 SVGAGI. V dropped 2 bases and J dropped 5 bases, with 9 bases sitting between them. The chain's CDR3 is CASSYLGGTEAFF. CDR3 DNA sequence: TGTGCCAGCAGTTACCTGGGGGGAACTGAAGCTTTCTTT.

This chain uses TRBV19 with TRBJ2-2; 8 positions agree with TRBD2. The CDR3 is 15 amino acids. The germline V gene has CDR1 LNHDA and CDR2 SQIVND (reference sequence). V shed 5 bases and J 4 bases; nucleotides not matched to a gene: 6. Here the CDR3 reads CASSFERGPTGELFF. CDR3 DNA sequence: TGTGCCAGTAGTTTCGAGCGGGGGCCCACCGGGGAGCTGTTTTTT.

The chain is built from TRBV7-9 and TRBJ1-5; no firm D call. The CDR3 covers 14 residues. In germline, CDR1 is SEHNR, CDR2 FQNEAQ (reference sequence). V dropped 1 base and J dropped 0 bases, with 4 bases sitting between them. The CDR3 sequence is CASSLDTSNQPQHF. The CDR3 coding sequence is TGTGCCAGCAGCTTAGACACTAGCAATCAGCCCCAGCATTTT.

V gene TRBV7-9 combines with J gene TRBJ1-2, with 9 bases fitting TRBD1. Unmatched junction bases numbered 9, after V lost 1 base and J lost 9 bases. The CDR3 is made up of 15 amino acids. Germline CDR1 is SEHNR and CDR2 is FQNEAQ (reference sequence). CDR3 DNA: TGTGCCAGCAGCTTAGAGATCGAGACAGGGGGGAGCTACACCTTC. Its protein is CASSLEIETGGSYTF. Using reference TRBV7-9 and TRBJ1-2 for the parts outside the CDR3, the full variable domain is DTGVSQNPRHKITKRGQNVTFRCDPISEHNRLYWYRQTLGQGPEFLTYFQNEAQLEKSRLLSDRFSAERPKGSFSTLEIQRTEQGDSAMYLCASSLEIETGGSYTFGSGTRLTVV.

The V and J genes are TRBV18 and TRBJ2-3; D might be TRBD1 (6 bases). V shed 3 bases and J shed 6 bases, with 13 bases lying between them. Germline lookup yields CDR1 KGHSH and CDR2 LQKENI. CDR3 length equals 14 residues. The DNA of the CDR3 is TGTGCCAGCTCACCCCTGACCCAGGGGGATACGCAGTATTTT. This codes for CASSPLTQGDTQYF.

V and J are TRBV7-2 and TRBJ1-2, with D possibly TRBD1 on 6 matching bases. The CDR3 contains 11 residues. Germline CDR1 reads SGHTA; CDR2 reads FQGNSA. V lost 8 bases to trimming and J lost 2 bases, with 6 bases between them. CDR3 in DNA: TGTGCCAGCGACAGGAACTATGGCTACACCTTC. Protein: CASDRNYGYTF.

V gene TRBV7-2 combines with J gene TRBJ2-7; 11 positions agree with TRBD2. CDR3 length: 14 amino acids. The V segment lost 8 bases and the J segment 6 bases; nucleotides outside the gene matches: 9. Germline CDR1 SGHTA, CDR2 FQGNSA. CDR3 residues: CASGGLAGTAEQYF. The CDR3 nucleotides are TGTGCCAGCGGCGGACTAGCGGGCACCGCCGAGCAGTACTTC.

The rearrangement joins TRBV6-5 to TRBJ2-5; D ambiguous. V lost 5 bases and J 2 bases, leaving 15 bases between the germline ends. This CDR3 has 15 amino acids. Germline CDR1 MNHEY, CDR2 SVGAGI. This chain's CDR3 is CASSPKQPEQETQYF. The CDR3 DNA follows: TGTGCCAGCAGTCCAAAACAGCCGGAACAAGAGACCCAGTACTTC.

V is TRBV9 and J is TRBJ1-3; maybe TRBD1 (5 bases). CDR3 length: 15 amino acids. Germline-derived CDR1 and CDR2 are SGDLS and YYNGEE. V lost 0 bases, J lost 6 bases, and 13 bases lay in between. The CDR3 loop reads CASSVGGGPQNTIYF. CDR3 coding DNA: TGTGCCAGCAGCGTAGGCGGGGGACCCCAAAACACCATATATTTT.

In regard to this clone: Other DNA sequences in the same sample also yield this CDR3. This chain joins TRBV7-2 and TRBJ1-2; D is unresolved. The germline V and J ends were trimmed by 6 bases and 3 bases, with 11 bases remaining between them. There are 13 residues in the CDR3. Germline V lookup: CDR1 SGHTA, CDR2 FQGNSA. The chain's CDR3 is CASSDGRHYGYTF. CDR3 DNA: TGTGCCAGCAGTGACGGGAGACACTATGGCTACACCTTC.

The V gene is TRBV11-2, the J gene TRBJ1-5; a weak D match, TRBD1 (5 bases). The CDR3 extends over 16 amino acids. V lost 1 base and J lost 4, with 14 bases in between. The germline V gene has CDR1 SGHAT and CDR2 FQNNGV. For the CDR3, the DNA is TGTGCCAGCAGCTTAGGTTTGGGGGGAATGAATCAGCCCCAGCATTTT. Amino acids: CASSLGLGGMNQPQHF.

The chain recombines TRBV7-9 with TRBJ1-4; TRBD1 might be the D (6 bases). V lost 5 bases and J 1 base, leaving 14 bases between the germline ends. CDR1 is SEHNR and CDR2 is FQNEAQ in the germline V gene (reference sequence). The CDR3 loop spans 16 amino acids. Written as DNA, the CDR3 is TGTGCCAGCAGCACTGCAGGGGAGTTAACTAATGAAAAACTGTTTTTT. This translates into CASSTAGELTNEKLFF. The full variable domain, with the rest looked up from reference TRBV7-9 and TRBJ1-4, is DTGVSQNPRHKITKRGQNVTFRCDPISEHNRLYWYRQTLGQGPEFLTYFQNEAQLEKSRLLSDRFSAERPKGSFSTLEIQRTEQGDSAMYLCASSTAGELTNEKLFFGSGTQLSVL.

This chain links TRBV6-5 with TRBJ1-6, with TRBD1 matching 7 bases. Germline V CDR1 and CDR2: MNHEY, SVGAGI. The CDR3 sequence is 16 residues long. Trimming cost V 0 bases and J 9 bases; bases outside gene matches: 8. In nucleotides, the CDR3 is TGTGCCAGCAGTTACTCGGACAGGCGATTGAGTTCACCCCTCCACTTT. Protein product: CASSYSDRRLSSPLHF.

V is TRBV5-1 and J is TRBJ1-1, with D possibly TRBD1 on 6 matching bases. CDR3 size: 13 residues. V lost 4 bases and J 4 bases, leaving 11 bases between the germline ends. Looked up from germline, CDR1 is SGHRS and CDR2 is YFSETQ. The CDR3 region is CASSPWGRTEAFF. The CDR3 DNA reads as TGCGCCAGCAGCCCATGGGGGCGCACTGAAGCTTTCTTT.

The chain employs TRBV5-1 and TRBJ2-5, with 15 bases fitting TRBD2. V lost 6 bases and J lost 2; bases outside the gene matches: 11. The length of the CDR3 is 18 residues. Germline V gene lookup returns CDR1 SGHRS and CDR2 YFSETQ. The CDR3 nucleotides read TGCGCCAGCATTCACGGGACTAGCGGGGGGACGGTACAAGAGACCCAGTACTTC. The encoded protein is CASIHGTSGGTVQETQYF. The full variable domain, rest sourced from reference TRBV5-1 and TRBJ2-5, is KAGVTQTPRYLIKTRGQQVTLSCSPISGHRSVSWYQQTPGQGLQFLFEYFSETQRNKGNFPGRFSGRQFSNSRSEMNVSTLELGDSALYLCASIHGTSGGTVQETQYFGPGTRLLVL.

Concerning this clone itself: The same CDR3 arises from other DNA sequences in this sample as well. This CDR3 is CASSRNRGGGYTF. CDR3 DNA: TGCGCCAGCAGCCGAAACAGGGGTGGTGGCTACACCTTC. The chain combines TRBV4-3 with TRBJ1-2; TRBD1 matches 7 bases. The CDR3 spans 13 residues. Germline CDR1 and CDR2: LGHNA and YSLEER. V shed 4 bases and J 7 bases; nucleotides not matched to a gene: 6.

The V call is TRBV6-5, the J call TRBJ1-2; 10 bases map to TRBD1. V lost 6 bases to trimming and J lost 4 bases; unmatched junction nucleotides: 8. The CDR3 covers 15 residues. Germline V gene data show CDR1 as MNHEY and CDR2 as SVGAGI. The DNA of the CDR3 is TGTGCCAGCAGGACCGGGACAGGGGATTTCTATGGCTACACCTTC. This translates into CASRTGTGDFYGYTF.

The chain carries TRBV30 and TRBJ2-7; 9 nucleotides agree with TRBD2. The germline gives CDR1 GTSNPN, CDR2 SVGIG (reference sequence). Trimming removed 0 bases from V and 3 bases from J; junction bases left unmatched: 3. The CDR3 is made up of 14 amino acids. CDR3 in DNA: TGTGCCTGGAGTGTCGGGACTAGCAGCTACGAGCAGTACTTC. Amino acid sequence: CAWSVGTSSYEQYF.

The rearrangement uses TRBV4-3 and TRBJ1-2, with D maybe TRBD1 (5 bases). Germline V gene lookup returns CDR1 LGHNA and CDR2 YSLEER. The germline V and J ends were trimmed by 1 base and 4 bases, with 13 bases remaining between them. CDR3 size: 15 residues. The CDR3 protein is CASSQGRGGVYGYTF. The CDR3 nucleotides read TGCGCCAGCAGCCAAGGTAGAGGAGGGGTCTATGGCTACACCTTC.

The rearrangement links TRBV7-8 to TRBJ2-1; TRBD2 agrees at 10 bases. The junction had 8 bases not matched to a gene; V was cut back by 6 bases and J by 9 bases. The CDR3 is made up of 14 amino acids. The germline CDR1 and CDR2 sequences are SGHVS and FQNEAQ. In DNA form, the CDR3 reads TGTGCCAGCAGGTTTTCTAGCGGGAGTGGTGAGCAGTTCTTC. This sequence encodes CASRFSSGSGEQFF.

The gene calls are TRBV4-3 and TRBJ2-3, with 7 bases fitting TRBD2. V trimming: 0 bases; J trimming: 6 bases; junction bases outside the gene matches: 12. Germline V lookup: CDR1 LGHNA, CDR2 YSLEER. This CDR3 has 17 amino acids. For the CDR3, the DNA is TGCGCCAGCAGCCAAGATAGCGGAGCGGGAAGGGCTGATACGCAGTATTTT. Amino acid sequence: CASSQDSGAGRADTQYF.

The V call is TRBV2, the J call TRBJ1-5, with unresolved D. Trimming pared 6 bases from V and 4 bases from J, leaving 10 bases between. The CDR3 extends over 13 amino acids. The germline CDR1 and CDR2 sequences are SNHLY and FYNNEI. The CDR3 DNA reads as TGTGCCAGCAGGGCAAGATCAAATCAGCCCCAGCATTTT. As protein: CASRARSNQPQHF. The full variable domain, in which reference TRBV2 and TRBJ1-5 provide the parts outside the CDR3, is EPEVTQTPSHQVTQMGQEVILRCVPISNHLYFYWYRQILGQKVEFLVSFYNNEISEKSEIFDDQFSVERPDGSNFTLKIRSTKLEDSAMYFCASRARSNQPQHFGDGTRLSIL.

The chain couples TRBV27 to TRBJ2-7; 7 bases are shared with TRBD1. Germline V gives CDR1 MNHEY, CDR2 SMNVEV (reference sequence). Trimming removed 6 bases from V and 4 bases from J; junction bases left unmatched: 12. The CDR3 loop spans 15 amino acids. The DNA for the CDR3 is TGTGCCAGCAGGGTAGGGGGCGCGGTACCGTACGAGCAGTACTTC. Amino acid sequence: CASRVGGAVPYEQYF.

The CDR3 DNA follows: TGTGCCAGCCTTACAGGGTGGGAGACTGAAGCTTTCTTT. As protein: CASLTGWETEAFF. The rearrangement links TRBV6-5 to TRBJ1-1, with a weak D call TRBD1 (6 bases). The CDR3 covers 13 residues. In germline, CDR1 is MNHEY, CDR2 SVGAGI. Trimming left V 8 bases short and J 5 bases short, with 15 bases between.

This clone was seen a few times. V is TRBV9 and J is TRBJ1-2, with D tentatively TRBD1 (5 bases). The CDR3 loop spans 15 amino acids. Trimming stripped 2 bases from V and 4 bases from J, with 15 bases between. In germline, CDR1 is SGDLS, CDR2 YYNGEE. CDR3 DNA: TGTGCCAGCAGCGTGGGTCAGACAGCGTCCTATGGCTACACCTTC. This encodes CASSVGQTASYGYTF.